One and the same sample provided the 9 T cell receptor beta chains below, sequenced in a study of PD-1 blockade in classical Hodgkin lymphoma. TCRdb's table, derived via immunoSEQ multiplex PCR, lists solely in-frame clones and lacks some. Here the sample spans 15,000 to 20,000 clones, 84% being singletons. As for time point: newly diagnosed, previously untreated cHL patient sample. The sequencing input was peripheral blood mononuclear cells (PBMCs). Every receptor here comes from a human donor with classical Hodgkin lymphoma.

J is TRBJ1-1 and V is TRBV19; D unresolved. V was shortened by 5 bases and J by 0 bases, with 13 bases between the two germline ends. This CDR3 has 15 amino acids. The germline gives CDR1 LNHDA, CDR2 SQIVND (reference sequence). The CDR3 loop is CASSAPDGMNTEAFF. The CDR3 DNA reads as TGTGCCAGTAGTGCCCCAGACGGAATGAACACTGAAGCTTTCTTT.

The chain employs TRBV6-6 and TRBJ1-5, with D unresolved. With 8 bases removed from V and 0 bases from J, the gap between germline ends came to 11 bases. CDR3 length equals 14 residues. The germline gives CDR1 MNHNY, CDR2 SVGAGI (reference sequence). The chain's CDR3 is CASLKGYSNQPQHF. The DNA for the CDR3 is TGTGCCAGCCTCAAAGGATATAGCAATCAGCCCCAGCATTTT.

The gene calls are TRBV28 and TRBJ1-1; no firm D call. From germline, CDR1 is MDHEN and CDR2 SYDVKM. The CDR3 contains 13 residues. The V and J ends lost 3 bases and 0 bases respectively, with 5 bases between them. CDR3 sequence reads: CASSLLLNTEAFF. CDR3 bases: TGTGCCAGCAGTTTGCTCCTGAACACTGAAGCTTTCTTT.

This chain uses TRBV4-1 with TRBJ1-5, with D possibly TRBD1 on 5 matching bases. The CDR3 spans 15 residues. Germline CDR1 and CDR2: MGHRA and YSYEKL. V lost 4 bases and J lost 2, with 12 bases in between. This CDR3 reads CASSPFGTGNQPQHF. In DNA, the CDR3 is TGCGCCAGCAGCCCCTTCGGGACGGGCAATCAGCCCCAGCATTTT.

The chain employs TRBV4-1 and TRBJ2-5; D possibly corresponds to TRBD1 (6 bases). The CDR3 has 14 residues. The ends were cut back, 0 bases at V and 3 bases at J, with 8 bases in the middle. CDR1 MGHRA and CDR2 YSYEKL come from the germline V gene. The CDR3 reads CASSQDAGEETQYF. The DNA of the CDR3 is TGCGCCAGCAGCCAAGATGCAGGGGAAGAGACCCAGTACTTC.

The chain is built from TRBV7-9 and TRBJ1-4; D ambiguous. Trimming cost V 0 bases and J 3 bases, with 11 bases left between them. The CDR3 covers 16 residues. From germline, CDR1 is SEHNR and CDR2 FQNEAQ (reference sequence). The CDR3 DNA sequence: TGTGCCAGCAGCTTAGCGGGGAAGGTGGCTAATGAAAAACTGTTTTTT. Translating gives CASSLAGKVANEKLFF.

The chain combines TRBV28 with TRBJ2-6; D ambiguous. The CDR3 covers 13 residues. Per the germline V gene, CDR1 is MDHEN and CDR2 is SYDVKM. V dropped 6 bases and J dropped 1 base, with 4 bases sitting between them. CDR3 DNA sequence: TGTGCCAGCAGGCCATCTGGGGCCAACGTCCTGACTTTC. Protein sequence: CASRPSGANVLTF.

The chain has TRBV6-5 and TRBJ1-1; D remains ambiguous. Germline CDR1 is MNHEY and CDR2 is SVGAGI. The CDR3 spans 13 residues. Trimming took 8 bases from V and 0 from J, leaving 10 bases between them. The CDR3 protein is CASRAALNTEAFF. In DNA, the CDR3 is TGTGCCAGCCGGGCAGCTTTGAACACTGAAGCTTTCTTT.

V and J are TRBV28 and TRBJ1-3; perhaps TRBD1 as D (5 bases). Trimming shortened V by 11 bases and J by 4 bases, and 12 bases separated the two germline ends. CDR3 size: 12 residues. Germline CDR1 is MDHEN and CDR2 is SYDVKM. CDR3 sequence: CASTGRGNTIYF. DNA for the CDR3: TGTGCCTCCACGGGGCGGGGAAACACCATATATTTT. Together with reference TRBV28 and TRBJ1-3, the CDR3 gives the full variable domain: DVKVTQSSRYLVKRTGEKVFLECVQDMDHENMFWYRQDPGLGLRLIYFSYDVKMKEKGDIPEGYSVSREKKERFSLILESASTNQTSMYLCASTGRGNTIYFGEGSWLTVV.